This TCR beta chain was identified in a study of T cell changes during pregnancy in multiple sclerosis. Clones were read by immunoSEQ multiplex PCR, and TCRdb kept only the in-frame ones, dropping some. Of tens of thousands of clones in the sample, around 89% are singletons; the top ten hold approximately 3.8%. V gave up 0 bases and J gave up 3 bases; unmatched junction bases: 5. The CDR3 spans 17 residues. Germline-derived CDR1 and CDR2 are SGHTA and FQGTGA. The receptor was derived from a female donor in good health, enrolled as a control in a pregnancy study. The sample was CD4+ T cells from peripheral blood mononuclear cells, taken in the first trimester of pregnancy. The chain employs TRBV7-3 and TRBJ2-3; 11 nucleotides line up with TRBD2. The CDR3 DNA reads TGTGCCAGCAGCTTAACAGGACTAGCGGGTACTACAGATACGCAGTATTTT. Protein product: CASSLTGLAGTTDTQYF.